The clone carrying this T cell receptor beta chain was recorded once. These data belong to a study of control samples from healthy donors and cancer patients. Profiling relied on immunoSEQ multiplex PCR, and the TCRdb table lists in-frame clones only, not all of them. The sample holds around 100,000 clones; around 88% are singletons and the top ten take around 14%. The sequenced material came from blood. This TCR was recovered from a man aged 25-40 years in good health.

The CDR3 region is CASSLGDWGTEAFF. The CDR3, as DNA: TGTGCCAGCAGCTTAGGGGACTGGGGCACTGAAGCTTTCTTT. The genes are TRBV7-9 and TRBJ1-1; D perhaps matches TRBD1 (5 bases). CDR3 size: 14 residues. V lost 1 base, J lost 4 bases, and 10 bases lay in between. Looked up from germline, CDR1 is SEHNR and CDR2 is FQNEAQ (reference sequence).